This T cell receptor beta chain was identified in a study of T-cell reconstitution after alpha-beta-depleted transplantation in children. This clonotype was counted at least ten times. Its antigen is not identified. Whole-study findings and limits: Recipient T cells and thymic progenitors that survived were the source of the high TCRbeta diversity seen at day 60 in some patients. A year had passed since transplant, and T-cell counts and diversity by then came mostly from newly produced T cells. There were reportedly several hundred expanded graft clones from which alpha-beta T cells came about two months after transplant.

Library preparation (for TCRbeta) was performed with unique molecular identifiers. TCRdb recomputed calls from the PCR reads with MiXCR, one row per CDR3 protein. The table lists hundreds of thousands of distinct CDR3 sequences, roughly a tenth of them singletons. The CDR3 covers 16 residues. Germline lookup yields CDR1 LGHNA and CDR2 YNFKEQ. V was pared by 0 bases and J by 10 bases, with 6 bases of the junction left unmatched. The receptor was isolated from a child aged 2-15 years with inherited bone marrow failure, due to receive a stem cell transplant. The sequencing used PBMCs, collected before TCRalphabeta/CD19-depleted stem cell transplant. The V gene is TRBV4-2, the J gene TRBJ2-1; 13 nucleotides agree with TRBD2. The CDR3 DNA reads TGTGCCAGCAGCCAAGAAGGAGGGACTAGCGGGATCGAGCAGTTCTTC. Translated, it gives CASSQEGGTSGIEQFF.